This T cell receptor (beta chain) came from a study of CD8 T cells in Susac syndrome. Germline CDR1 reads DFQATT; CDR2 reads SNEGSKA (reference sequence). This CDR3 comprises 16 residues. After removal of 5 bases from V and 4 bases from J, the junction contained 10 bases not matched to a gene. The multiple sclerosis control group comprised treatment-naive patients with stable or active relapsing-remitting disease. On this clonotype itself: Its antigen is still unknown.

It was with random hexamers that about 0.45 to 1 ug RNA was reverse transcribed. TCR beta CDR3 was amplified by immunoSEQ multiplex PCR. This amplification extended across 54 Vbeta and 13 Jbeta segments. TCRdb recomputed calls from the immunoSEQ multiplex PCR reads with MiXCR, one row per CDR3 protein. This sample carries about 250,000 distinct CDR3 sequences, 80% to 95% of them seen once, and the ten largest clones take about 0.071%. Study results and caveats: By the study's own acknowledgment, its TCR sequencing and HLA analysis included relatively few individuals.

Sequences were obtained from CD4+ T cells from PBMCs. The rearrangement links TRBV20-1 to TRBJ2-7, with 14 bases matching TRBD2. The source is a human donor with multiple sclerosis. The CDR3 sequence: CSAGGLAGGLYYEQYF. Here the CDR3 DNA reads TGCAGTGCTGGAGGACTAGCGGGGGGCCTTTATTACGAGCAGTACTTC.